This entry lists 20 T cell receptor beta chains sequenced from one sample in a study of T cells in Graves' hyperthyroidism and ophthalmopathy. Regions amplified from RNA transcripts were the TCR beta CDR3 regions. Using the HTBI primer set, a first-round RT-PCR was run on the TCR CDR3. From the multiplex PCR reads, TCRdb called clonotypes with MiXCR, one entry per CDR3 protein. Of 250,000 to 300,000 distinct CDR3 sequences in the sample, about 18% are singletons; the top ten hold less than 70%. Sequences were obtained from blood. Receptor source: a woman in her sixties with Graves' ophthalmopathy.

In its sample, this clonotype was seen many times. The genes are TRBV10-3 and TRBJ1-4; D is ambiguous. Germline V lookup: CDR1 ENHRY, CDR2 SYGVKD. The CDR3 runs 14 residues. The V end lost 4 bases, the J end lost 5 bases, and 11 bases lay between the germline ends. Written as DNA, the CDR3 is TGTGCCATCAGTGTCGGCCGGGCCAATGAAAAACTGTTTTTT. Protein: CAISVGRANEKLFF.

V and J are TRBV12-3 or TRBV12-4 and TRBJ2-2; 7 bases map to TRBD1. CDR3 length: 14 amino acids. J was trimmed by 10 bases and V by 1 base; bases with no gene match: 6. The CDR3 sequence: CASSLVAGGLELFF. As DNA, the CDR3 is TGTGCCAGCAGTTTAGTGGCAGGGGGATTGGAGCTGTTTTTT.

There are many counts of this clonotype. The J gene is TRBJ2-5, the V gene TRBV20-1, with 8 bases matching TRBD1. CDR3 size: 14 residues. The germline CDR1 and CDR2 sequences are DFQATT and SNEGSKA (reference sequence). J was trimmed by 4 bases and V by 5 bases; bases with no gene match: 9. CDR3 bases: TGCAGTGCTTTCGATCGGACAGGGCGAGAGACCCAGTACTTC. Translated, it gives CSAFDRTGRETQYF.

Ten or more counts support this clonotype. The gene calls are TRBV7-2 and TRBJ2-5, with 7 nucleotides matching TRBD1. With 5 bases clipped from V and 5 bases from J, the junction kept 11 bases outside the gene matches. The CDR3 has 15 amino acids. The V gene's germline CDR1 is SGHTA and CDR2 FQGNSA. Here the CDR3 reads CASSRGLQGQETQYF. CDR3 bases: TGTGCCAGCAGCCGAGGGTTACAGGGGCAGGAGACCCAGTACTTC.

This clonotype was seen many times. J is TRBJ1-4 and V is TRBV11-2; 9 positions match TRBD1. V lost 4 bases to trimming and J lost 10 bases; unmatched junction nucleotides: 7. Germline V CDR1 and CDR2: SGHAT, FQNNGV. The CDR3 length is 14 residues. The CDR3 nucleotides read TGTGCCAGCAGCTCCGGGACAGGGTCGATAAAACTGTTTTTT. Its translation is CASSSGTGSIKLFF.

V and J are TRBV14 and TRBJ2-2, with a tentative D call TRBD2 (6 bases). The CDR3 covers 17 residues. V lost 1 base and J 1 base, leaving 13 bases between the germline ends. Germline CDR1 SGHDN, CDR2 FVKESK. Here the CDR3 reads CASSQGAAGRNTGELFF. The CDR3 nucleotides read TGTGCCAGCAGCCAAGGCGCGGCGGGACGGAACACCGGGGAGCTGTTTTTT.

In this sample, this clonotype turned up many times. The chain carries TRBV11-2 and TRBJ2-5; 12 bases map to TRBD2. The CDR3 runs 16 residues. J gave up 7 bases and V 6 bases, and 12 bases lay outside the gene matches. In germline, CDR1 is SGHAT, CDR2 FQNNGV. CDR3 nucleotides: TGTGCCAGCAGTCCTGAGGGTACTAGCGGGAGGTTGACCCAGTACTTC. This sequence encodes CASSPEGTSGRLTQYF.

This clonotype occurred many times. Here the CDR3 reads CASSRPTSGRAIGELFF. As DNA, the CDR3 is TGTGCCAGCAGTCGACCGACTAGCGGGAGGGCTATCGGGGAGCTGTTTTTT. This chain joins TRBV6-1 and TRBJ2-2; 14 bases are shared with TRBD2. Germline-derived CDR1 and CDR2 are MNHNS and SASEGT. This CDR3 contains 17 residues. J gave up 7 bases and V 5 bases, and 9 bases lay outside the gene matches.

In this sample, this clonotype turned up a few times. The chain's CDR3 is CASSPRDRPEQPQHF. The CDR3 DNA reads as TGTGCCAGCTCGCCAAGGGACAGGCCCGAACAGCCCCAGCATTTT. V is TRBV18 and J is TRBJ1-5; 8 bases match TRBD1. The CDR3 consists of 15 residues. Germline loops: CDR1 KGHSH, CDR2 LQKENI. V lost 6 bases to trimming and J lost 7 bases; unmatched junction nucleotides: 11.

To note about this clonotype: One junction end does not reproduce the germline sequence, and a read error may be involved. The rearrangement links TRBV7-2 to TRBJ1-2; D might be TRBD1 (5 bases). Germline lookup yields CDR1 SGHTA and CDR2 FQGNSA. The CDR3 runs to 14 residues. CDR3 protein: CVSSEMDMGYGYTF. The CDR3 bases are TGTGTCAGCAGTGAGATGGACATGGGCTATGGCTACACTTTC.

This clonotype was seen repeatedly, ten times or more. V is TRBV18 and J is TRBJ1-4; no clear D gene. The V gene lost 3 bases and the J gene lost 5 bases, with 13 bases spanning the gap. Germline CDR1 is KGHSH and CDR2 is LQKENI. CDR3 length: 15 residues. CDR3: CASSPGFARNEKLFF. The CDR3 DNA reads as TGTGCCAGCTCACCGGGGTTCGCTCGAAATGAAAAACTGTTTTTT.

This clonotype has at least ten counts. V and J are TRBV28 and TRBJ1-5, with TRBD1 matching over 9 bases. The CDR3 contains 15 residues. Per germline, CDR1 MDHEN and CDR2 SYDVKM. J lost 2 bases, V lost 6 bases, and 5 bases had no gene match. CDR3 nucleotides: TGTGCCAGCAGCACGACAGGGGGTGGCAATCAGCCCCAGCATTTT. It translates to CASSTTGGGNQPQHF.

This clonotype appeared many times. The chain has TRBV4-2 and TRBJ2-7; 7 nucleotides line up with TRBD2. Germline CDR1 LGHNA, CDR2 YNFKEQ. The CDR3 has 16 residues. The ends lost 1 base at V and 7 bases at J; junction bases unmatched: 13. The CDR3 reads CASSQGASGATREQYF. The CDR3 DNA follows: TGTGCCAGCAGCCAAGGAGCCAGCGGGGCCACCAGGGAGCAGTACTTC.

This clonotype has ten or more counts. J is TRBJ2-7 and V is TRBV28; D is tentatively TRBD1 or TRBD2 (5 bases each). This CDR3 has 18 amino acids. V lost 8 bases and J 3 bases, leaving 29 bases between the germline ends. The germline V gene encodes CDR1 MDHEN and CDR2 SYDVKM. The CDR3 region is CASFPPLGTSGRRYEQYF. The CDR3 DNA is TGTGCCAGCTTCCCTCCCCTGGGGACCTCCGGGCGGCGCTACGAGCAGTACTTC.

The chain employs TRBV4-3 and TRBJ2-1; TRBD2 matches 9 bases. This CDR3 comprises 15 residues. Looked up from germline, CDR1 is LGHNA and CDR2 is YSLEER. J gave up 10 bases and V 4 bases, and 11 bases lay outside the gene matches. This CDR3 reads CASSRASGDRTEQFF. CDR3 DNA sequence: TGCGCCAGCAGCCGAGCTAGCGGGGACCGCACAGAGCAGTTCTTC.

This clonotype was counted ten times or more. The rearrangement joins TRBV5-1 to TRBJ1-2, with TRBD1 identical over 8 bases. V shed 2 bases and J 8 bases; nucleotides not matched to a gene: 11. Germline loops: CDR1 SGHRS, CDR2 YFSETQ. This CDR3 spans 15 amino acids. The chain's CDR3 is CASSFYGQGTEGYTF. The CDR3 DNA follows: TGCGCCAGCAGCTTTTATGGACAGGGTACGGAGGGCTACACCTTC.

V and J are TRBV20-1 and TRBJ2-7; 9 positions match TRBD1. The trim removed 0 bases at V and 5 bases at J, leaving 8 bases unmatched. There are 15 residues in the CDR3. Germline lookup yields CDR1 DFQATT and CDR2 SNEGSKA (reference sequence). The chain's CDR3 is CSAREPGQGKNEQYF. In DNA form, the CDR3 reads TGCAGTGCTAGAGAACCGGGACAGGGTAAAAACGAGCAGTACTTC.

This clonotype was detected a few times. The rearrangement links TRBV7-9 to TRBJ2-1, with D uncertain. This CDR3 contains 11 residues. V was shortened by 5 bases and J by 6 bases, with 5 bases between the two germline ends. Per the germline V gene, CDR1 is SEHNR and CDR2 is FQNEAQ (reference sequence). The CDR3 protein is CASSILNEQFF. As DNA, the CDR3 is TGTGCCAGCAGCATACTCAATGAGCAGTTCTTC.

This clonotype was picked up a small number of times. This may come from a read error, since a much larger clone is one base off. The rearrangement uses TRBV28 and TRBJ2-7, with D tentatively TRBD2 (6 bases). The CDR3 consists of 13 residues. Trimming removed 6 bases at V and 8 bases at J, with 17 bases between. The germline V gene has CDR1 MDHEN and CDR2 SYDVKM. The CDR3 DNA reads as TGTGCCAGCAGCCCTGGGGGGTGGAACAAGCAGTACTTC. It yields the protein CASSPGGWNKQYF.

This CDR3 is CASSKVYSPLHF. In nucleotides, the CDR3 is TGTGCCAGCAGTAAAGTCTATTCACCCCTCCACTTT. The rearrangement joins TRBV14 to TRBJ1-6, with D uncertain. Germline-derived CDR1 and CDR2 are SGHDN and FVKESK. The V end lost 6 bases, the J end lost 8 bases, and 8 bases lay between the germline ends. This CDR3 comprises 12 residues.